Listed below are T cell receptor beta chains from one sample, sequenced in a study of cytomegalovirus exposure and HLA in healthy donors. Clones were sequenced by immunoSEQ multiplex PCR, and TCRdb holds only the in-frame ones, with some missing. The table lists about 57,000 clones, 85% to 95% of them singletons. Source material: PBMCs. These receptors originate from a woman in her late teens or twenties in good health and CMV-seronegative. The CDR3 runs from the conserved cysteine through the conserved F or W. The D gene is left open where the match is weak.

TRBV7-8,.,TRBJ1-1,TGTGCCAGCAGCCTGGGACAACTGGCTTTCTTT,CASSLGQLAFF
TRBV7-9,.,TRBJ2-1,TGTGCCAGCAGCTCTTATTCTCGCGGTGAGCAGTTCTTC,CASSSYSRGEQFF
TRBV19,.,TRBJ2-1,TGTGCCAGTACTCGGGAGCCCCTCTCCTACAATGAGCAGTTCTTC,CASTREPLSYNEQFF
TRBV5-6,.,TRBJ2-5,TGTGCCAGCAGCTTGGTAGGACACTCTCGGGAGACCCAGTACTTC,CASSLVGHSRETQYF
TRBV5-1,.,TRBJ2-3,TGCGCCAGCAGCTTGGTGGTAGCGGCAGATACGCAGTATTTT,CASSLVVAADTQYF
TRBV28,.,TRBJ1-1,TGTGCCAGCAGTCTAGACCCGCGTCTTGAAGCTTTCTTT,CASSLDPRLEAFF
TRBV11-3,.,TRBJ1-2,TGTGCCAGCAGAAAAGATGGACAATTCGATGGCTACACCTTC,CASRKDGQFDGYTF
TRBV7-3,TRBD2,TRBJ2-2,TGTGCCAGCAGCTTGAGCGGGGGGACTGACACCGGGGAGCTGTTTTTT,CASSLSGGTDTGELFF
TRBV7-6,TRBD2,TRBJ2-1,TGTGCCAGCGCTGACAGCGGGAGCTCCTACAATGAGCAGTTCTTC,CASADSGSSYNEQFF
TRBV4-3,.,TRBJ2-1,TGCGCCAGCAGCCAAGATCCCCAGACATACAATGAGCAGTTCTTC,CASSQDPQTYNEQFF
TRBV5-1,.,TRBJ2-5,TGCGCCAGCAGCTTGGCCGGGACAAACCAAGAGACCCAGTACTTC,CASSLAGTNQETQYF
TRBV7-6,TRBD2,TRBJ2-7,TGTGCCAGCAGCCCAGGCCGCGGGGGAACTTACGAGCAGTACTTC,CASSPGRGGTYEQYF
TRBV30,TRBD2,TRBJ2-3,TGTGCCTGGACCGGAATAGGACTAGCGGGATTCGGAGATACGCAGTATTTT,CAWTGIGLAGFGDTQYF
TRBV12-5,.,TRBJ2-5,TGTGCTAGTGGCCCAGTTCCTCAAGAGACCCAGTACTTC,CASGPVPQETQYF
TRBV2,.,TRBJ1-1,TGTGCCAGCAGCAAGACAGGATTGAACACTGAAGCTTTCTTT,CASSKTGLNTEAFF
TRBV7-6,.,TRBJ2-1,TGTGCCAGCAGCTTAGAAGCGAACAATGAGCAGTTCTTC,CASSLEANNEQFF
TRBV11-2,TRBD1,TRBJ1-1,TGTGCCAGCAGCATGGGACAGATCATGAACACTGAAGCTTTCTTT,CASSMGQIMNTEAFF
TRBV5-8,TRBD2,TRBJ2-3,TGTGCCAGCAGCTTGGGACTAGCGGGAGGCACAGATACGCAGTATTTT,CASSLGLAGGTDTQYF
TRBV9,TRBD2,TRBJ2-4,TGTGCCAGCAGCGTAGACCCGGGAAGCGGGATCCAAAACATTCAGTACTTC,CASSVDPGSGIQNIQYF
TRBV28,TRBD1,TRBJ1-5,TGTGCCAGCAGTCTAGACAGGGTTCAGAATCAGCCCCAGCATTTT,CASSLDRVQNQPQHF
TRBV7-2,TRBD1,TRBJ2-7,TGTGCCAGCAGCTTAACTCAGGGGGCACGCTACGAGCAGTACTTC,CASSLTQGARYEQYF
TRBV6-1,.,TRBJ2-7,TGTGCCAGCAGACTTAATTACGAGCAGTACTTC,CASRLNYEQYF